This TCR beta chain was documented in a study of T cell responses to AZD1222 COVID-19 vaccine. V was cut by 0 bases and J by 2 bases, with 11 bases left in between. CDR3 length equals 16 residues. Germline CDR1 and CDR2: MNHEY and SVGAGI. Libraries were prepared by immunoSEQ multiplex PCR; TCRdb keeps only in-frame clonotypes and omits some of them. The data hold some 130,000 clones, with 80% to 95% observed a single time. This clone was seen a handful of times. As yet, its antigen is unknown. General study points: Seropositive status at baseline applied to only a handful of AZD1222 recipients. Spike was spanned by vaccine-associated CD4 TCRs, which were dominant at 160-218 and 743-854. Compared with day 0, the breadth and depth of the Spike-specific TCR repertoire rose significantly after two doses of AZD1222.

This receptor was identified in an adult who received the AZD1222 COVID-19 vaccine. V usage is TRBV6-5 and J usage is TRBJ2-1, with D tentatively TRBD1 (5 bases). Here the sequenced sample was peripheral blood, taken 28 days after the second AZD1222 dose. The CDR3 DNA reads as TGTGCCAGCAGTTACTCGAATAGGGGCCCCTACAATGAGCAGTTCTTC. Its translation: CASSYSNRGPYNEQFF.